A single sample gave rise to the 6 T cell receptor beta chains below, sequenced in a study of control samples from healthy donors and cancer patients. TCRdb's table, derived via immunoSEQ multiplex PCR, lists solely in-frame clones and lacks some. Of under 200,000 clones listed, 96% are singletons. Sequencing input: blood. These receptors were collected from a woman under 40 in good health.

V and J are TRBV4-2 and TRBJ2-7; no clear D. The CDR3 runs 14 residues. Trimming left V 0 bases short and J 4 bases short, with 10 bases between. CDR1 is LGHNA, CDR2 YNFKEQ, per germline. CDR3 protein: CASSQDPRDYEQYF. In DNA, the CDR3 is TGTGCCAGCAGCCAAGATCCTAGGGATTACGAGCAGTACTTC.

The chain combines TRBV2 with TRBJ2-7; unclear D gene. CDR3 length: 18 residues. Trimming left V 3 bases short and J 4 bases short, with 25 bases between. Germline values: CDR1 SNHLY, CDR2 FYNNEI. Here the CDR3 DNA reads TGTGCCAGCAGTGATCTTGGACCCGAGCTATTCGGGCCTTACGAGCAGTACTTC. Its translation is CASSDLGPELFGPYEQYF.

CDR3 amino acids: CASSRDSQETQYF. CDR3 DNA: TGTGCCAGCAGTCGGGACTCCCAAGAGACCCAGTACTTC. The chain combines TRBV6-1 with TRBJ2-5; D perhaps matches TRBD2 (6 bases). The length of the CDR3 is 13 residues. Germline V lookup: CDR1 MNHNS, CDR2 SASEGT. Trimming pared 5 bases from V and 1 base from J, leaving 8 bases between.

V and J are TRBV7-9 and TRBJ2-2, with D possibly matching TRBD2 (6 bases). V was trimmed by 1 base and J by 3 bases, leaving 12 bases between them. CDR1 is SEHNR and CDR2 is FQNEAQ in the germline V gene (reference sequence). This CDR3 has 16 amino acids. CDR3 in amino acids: CASSLVVRGYTGELFF. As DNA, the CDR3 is TGTGCCAGCAGCTTAGTGGTGCGGGGATACACCGGGGAGCTGTTTTTT.

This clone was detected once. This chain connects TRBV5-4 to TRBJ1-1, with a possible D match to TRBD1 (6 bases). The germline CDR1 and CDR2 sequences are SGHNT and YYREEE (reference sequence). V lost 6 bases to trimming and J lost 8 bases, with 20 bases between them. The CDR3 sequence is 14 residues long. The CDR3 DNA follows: TGTGCCAGCATGATACAGGGAAGGGAGCGGGAAGCTTTCTTT. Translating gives CASMIQGREREAFF.

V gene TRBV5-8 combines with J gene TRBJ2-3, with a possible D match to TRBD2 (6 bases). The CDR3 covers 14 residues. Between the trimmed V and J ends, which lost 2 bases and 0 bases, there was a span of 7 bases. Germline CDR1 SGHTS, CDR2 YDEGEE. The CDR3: CASSFSGSTDTQYF. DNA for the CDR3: TGTGCCAGCAGCTTTAGCGGAAGCACAGATACGCAGTATTTT.